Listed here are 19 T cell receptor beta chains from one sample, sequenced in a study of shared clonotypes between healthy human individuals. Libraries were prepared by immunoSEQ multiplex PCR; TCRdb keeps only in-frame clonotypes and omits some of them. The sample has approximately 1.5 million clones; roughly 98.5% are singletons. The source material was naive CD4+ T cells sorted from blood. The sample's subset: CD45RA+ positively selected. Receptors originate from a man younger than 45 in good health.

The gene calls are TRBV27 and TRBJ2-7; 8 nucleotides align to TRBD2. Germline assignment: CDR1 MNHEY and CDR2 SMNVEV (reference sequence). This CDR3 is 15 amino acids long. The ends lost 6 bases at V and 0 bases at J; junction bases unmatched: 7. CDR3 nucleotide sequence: TGTGCCAGCAGACCAGACCGGGAGGGCTCCTACGAGCAGTACTTC. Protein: CASRPDREGSYEQYF.

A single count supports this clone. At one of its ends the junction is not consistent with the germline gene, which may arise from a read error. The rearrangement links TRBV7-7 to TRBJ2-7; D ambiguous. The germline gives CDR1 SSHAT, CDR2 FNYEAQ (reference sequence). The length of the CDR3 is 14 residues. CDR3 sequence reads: CASSPSLGVFEQYF. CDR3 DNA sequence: TGTGCTAGCAGCCCGTCGCTTGGGGTGTTCGAGCAGTACTTC.

The CDR3 DNA reads TGTGCCTGGAGGATAAGCGGGAGGGGCGAGCAGTACTTC. This sequence encodes CAWRISGRGEQYF. J is TRBJ2-7 and V is TRBV30; TRBD2 matches at 10 bases. The CDR3 loop spans 13 amino acids. With V trimmed by 3 bases and J by 6 bases, 5 bases remained unmatched. Germline V gene lookup returns CDR1 GTSNPN and CDR2 SVGIG (reference sequence).

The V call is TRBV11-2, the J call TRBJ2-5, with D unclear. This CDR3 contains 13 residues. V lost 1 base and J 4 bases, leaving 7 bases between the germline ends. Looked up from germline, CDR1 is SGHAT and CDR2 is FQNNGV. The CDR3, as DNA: TGTGCCAGCAGCTTAGGCCCTAGAGAGACCCAGTACTTC. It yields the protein CASSLGPRETQYF.

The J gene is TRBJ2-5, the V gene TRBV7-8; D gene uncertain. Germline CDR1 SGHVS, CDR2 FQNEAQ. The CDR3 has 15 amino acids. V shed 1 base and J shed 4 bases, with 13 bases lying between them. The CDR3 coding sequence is TGTGCCAGCAGCTTAGGGAGCTCTGGGGTAGAGACCCAGTACTTC. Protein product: CASSLGSSGVETQYF.

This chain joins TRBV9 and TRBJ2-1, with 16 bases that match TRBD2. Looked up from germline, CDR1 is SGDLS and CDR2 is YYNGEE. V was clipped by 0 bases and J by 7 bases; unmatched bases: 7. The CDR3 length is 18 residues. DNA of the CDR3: TGTGCCAGCAGCGTAGCCGGGACTAGCGGGAGGGCCCCGAATGAGCAGTTCTTC. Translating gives CASSVAGTSGRAPNEQFF. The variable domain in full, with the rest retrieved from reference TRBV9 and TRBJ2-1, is DSGVTQTPKHLITATGQRVTLRCSPRSGDLSVYWYQQSLDQGLQFLIQYYNGEERAKGNILERFSAQQFPDLHSELNLSSLELGDSALYFCASSVAGTSGRAPNEQFFGPGTRLTVL.

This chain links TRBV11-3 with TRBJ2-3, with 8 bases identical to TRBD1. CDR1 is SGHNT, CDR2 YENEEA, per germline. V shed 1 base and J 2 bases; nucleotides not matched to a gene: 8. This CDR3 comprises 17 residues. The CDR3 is CASSLGIGTGDTDTQYF. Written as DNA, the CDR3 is TGTGCCAGCAGCTTAGGAATCGGGACAGGAGACACAGATACGCAGTATTTT.

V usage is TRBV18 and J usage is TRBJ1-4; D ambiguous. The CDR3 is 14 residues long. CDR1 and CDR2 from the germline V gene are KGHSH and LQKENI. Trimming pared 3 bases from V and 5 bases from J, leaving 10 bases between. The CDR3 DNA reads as TGTGCCAGCTCACCGGGGTGGTCAAATGAAAAACTGTTTTTT. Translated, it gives CASSPGWSNEKLFF.

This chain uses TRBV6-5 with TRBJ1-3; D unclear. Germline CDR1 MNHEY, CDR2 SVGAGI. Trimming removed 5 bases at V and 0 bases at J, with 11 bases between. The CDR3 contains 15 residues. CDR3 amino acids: CASSRGPNSGNTIYF. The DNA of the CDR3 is TGTGCCAGCAGTCGAGGACCGAACTCTGGAAACACCATATATTTT.

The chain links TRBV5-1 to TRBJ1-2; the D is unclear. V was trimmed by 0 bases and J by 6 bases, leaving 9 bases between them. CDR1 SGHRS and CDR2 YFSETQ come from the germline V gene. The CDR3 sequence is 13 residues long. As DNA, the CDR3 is TGCGCCAGCAGCTTGGCCAGCGGAGATGGCTACACCTTC. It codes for CASSLASGDGYTF.

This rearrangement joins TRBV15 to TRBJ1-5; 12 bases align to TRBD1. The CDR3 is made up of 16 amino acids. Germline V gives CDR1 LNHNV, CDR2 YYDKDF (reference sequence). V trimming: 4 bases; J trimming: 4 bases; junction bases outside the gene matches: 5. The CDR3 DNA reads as TGTGCCACCAGCAAACCGGGACAGGGGGCGAATCAGCCCCAGCATTTT. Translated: CATSKPGQGANQPQHF.

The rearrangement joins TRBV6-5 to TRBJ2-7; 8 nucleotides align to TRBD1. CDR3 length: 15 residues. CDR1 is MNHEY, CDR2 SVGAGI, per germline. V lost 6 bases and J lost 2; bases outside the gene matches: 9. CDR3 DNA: TGTGCCAGCAGACCGGACAGGGCAAGGACCTACGAGCAGTACTTC. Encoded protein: CASRPDRARTYEQYF.

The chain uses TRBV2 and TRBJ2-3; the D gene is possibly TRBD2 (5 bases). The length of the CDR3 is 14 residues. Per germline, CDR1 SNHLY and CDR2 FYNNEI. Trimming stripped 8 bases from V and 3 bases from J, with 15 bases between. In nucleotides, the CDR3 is TGTGCCAGCGGTGGGAGCGTGAGAACAGATACGCAGTATTTT. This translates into CASGGSVRTDTQYF.

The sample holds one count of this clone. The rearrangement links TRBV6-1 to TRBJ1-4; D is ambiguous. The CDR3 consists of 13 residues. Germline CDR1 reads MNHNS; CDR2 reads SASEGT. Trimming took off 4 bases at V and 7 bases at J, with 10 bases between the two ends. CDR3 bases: TGTGCCAGCAGTGCCTACGAGGGTGAAAAACTGTTTTTT. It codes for CASSAYEGEKLFF.

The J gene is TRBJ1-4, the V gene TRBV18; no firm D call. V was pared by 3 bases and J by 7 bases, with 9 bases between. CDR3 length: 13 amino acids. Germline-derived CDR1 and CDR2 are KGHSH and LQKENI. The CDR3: CASSPAGGEKLFF. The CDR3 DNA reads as TGTGCCAGCTCACCGGCAGGTGGTGAAAAACTGTTTTTT. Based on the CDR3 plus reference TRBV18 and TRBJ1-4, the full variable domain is NAGVMQNPRHLVRRRGQEARLRCSPMKGHSHVYWYRQLPEEGLKFMVYLQKENIIDESGMPKERFSAEFPKEGPSILRIQQVVRGDSAAYFCASSPAGGEKLFFGSGTQLSVL.

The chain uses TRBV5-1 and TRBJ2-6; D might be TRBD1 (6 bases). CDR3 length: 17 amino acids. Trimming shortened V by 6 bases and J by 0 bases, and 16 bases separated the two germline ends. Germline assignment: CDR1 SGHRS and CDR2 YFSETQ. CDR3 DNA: TGCGCCAGCAAGGGGGAAGTCGGGTTCTCTGGGGCCAACGTCCTGACTTTC. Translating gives CASKGEVGFSGANVLTF.

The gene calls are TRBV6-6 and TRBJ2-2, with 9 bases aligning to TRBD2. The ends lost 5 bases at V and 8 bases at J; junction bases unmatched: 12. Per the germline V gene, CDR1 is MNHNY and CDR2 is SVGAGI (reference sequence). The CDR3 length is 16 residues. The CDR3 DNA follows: TGTGCCAGCAGTCCCCCCGATACTAGCGGGCGAGGGGAGCTGTTTTTT. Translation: CASSPPDTSGRGELFF.

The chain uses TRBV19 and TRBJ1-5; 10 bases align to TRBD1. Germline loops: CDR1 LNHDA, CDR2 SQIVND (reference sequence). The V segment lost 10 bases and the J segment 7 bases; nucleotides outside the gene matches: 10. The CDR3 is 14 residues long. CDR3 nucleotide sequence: TGTGCCACCCAACGGGACAGGGGAGGGCAGCCCCAGCATTTT. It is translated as CATQRDRGGQPQHF.

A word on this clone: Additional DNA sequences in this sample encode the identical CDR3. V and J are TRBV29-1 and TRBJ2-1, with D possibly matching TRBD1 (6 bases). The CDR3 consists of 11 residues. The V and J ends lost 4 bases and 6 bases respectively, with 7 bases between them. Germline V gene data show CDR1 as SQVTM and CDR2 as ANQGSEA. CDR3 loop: CSVARGNEQFF. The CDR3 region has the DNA TGCAGCGTTGCCAGGGGCAATGAGCAGTTCTTC.